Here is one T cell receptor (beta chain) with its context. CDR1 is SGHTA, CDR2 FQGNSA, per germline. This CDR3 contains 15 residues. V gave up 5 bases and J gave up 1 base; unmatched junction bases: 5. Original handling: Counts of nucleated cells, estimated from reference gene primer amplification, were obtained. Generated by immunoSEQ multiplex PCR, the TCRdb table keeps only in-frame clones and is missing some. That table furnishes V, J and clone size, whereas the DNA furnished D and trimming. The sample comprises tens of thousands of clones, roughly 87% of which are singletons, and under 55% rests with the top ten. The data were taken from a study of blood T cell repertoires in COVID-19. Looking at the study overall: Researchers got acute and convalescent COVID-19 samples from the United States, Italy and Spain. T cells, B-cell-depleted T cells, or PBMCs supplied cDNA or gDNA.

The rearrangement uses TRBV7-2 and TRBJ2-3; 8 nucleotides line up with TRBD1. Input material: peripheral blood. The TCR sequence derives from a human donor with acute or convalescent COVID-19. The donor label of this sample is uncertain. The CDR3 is CASSNGQGRTDTQYF. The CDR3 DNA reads TGTGCCAGCAGCAATGGACAGGGCCGCACAGATACGCAGTATTTT.